Shown below are 22 T cell receptor beta chains from a single sample sequenced in a study of long-term antiretroviral therapy in people with HIV. It was version v3.0 of the immunoSEQ assay that was run at survey level. TCRdb keeps only in-frame clones here, not all; method: immunoSEQ multiplex PCR. The table lists about 9,200 clones, over 70% of them singletons, with 20% to 25% in the top ten. Source: unsorted PBMCs, taken 1.8 years before starting antiretroviral therapy. The receptors originated from a man aged 40-50 years with HIV.

The rearrangement links TRBV11-2 to TRBJ1-6, with D hard to call. Trimming took off 0 bases at V and 10 bases at J, with 7 bases between the two ends. The germline CDR1 and CDR2 sequences are SGHAT and FQNNGV. The CDR3 runs 13 residues. The CDR3 DNA reads TGTGCCAGCAGCTTAGAGTCGTACTCACCCCTCCACTTT. It codes for CASSLESYSPLHF.

The rearrangement links TRBV4-2 to TRBJ2-3; D is ambiguous. There are 12 residues in the CDR3. Germline assignment: CDR1 LGHNA and CDR2 YNFKEQ. V was pared by 1 base and J by 5 bases, with 4 bases between. The CDR3: CASSQGGDTQYF. In DNA, the CDR3 is TGTGCCAGCAGCCAAGGGGGAGATACGCAGTATTTT.

The chain carries TRBV19 and TRBJ2-7, with D possibly being TRBD2 (6 bases). From germline, CDR1 is LNHDA and CDR2 SQIVND (reference sequence). The length of the CDR3 is 13 residues. V gave up 1 base and J gave up 4 bases, with 8 bases separating them. The CDR3 loop is CASSIAGRYEQYF. CDR3 nucleotide sequence: TGTGCCAGTAGTATAGCGGGGAGGTACGAGCAGTACTTC.

The rearrangement uses TRBV4-1 and TRBJ2-3; TRBD1 agrees at 9 bases. Germline values: CDR1 MGHRA, CDR2 YSYEKL. J lost 2 bases, V lost 5 bases, and 8 bases had no gene match. CDR3 length: 16 residues. CDR3 protein: CASSRSGTGFTDTQYF. CDR3 nucleotides: TGCGCCAGCAGCAGATCCGGGACAGGGTTCACAGATACGCAGTATTTT.

J is TRBJ2-5 and V is TRBV11-2, with 11 bases matching TRBD2. V lost 5 bases and J lost 2; bases outside the gene matches: 7. Germline V CDR1 and CDR2: SGHAT, FQNNGV. The CDR3 runs 16 residues. CDR3 protein: CASSTGTSGYQETQYF. The CDR3 DNA sequence: TGTGCCAGCAGCACCGGGACTAGCGGTTATCAAGAGACCCAGTACTTC.

This chain uses TRBV30 with TRBJ1-2; possibly TRBD1 for D (5 bases). Germline V CDR1 and CDR2: GTSNPN, SVGIG (reference sequence). CDR3 length: 13 amino acids. V gave up 1 base and J gave up 3 bases, with 9 bases separating them. Here the CDR3 reads CAWSGQNDYGYTF. CDR3 nucleotides: TGTGCCTGGAGTGGACAGAACGACTATGGCTACACCTTC.

V usage is TRBV5-8 and J usage is TRBJ1-2; TRBD1 is a possible D gene (5 bases). The CDR3 consists of 15 residues. The V gene's germline CDR1 is SGHTS and CDR2 YDEGEE. V lost 6 bases and J 5 bases, leaving 20 bases between the germline ends. The CDR3 DNA reads as TGTGCCAGCATCCGGGACCGCTATTCGCCGTATGGCTACACCTTC. Amino acids: CASIRDRYSPYGYTF.

The CDR3 is CASSQATGTTNEKLFF. The CDR3 nucleotides read TGCGCCAGCAGCCAAGCTACAGGGACTACTAATGAAAAACTGTTTTTT. The chain links TRBV5-1 to TRBJ1-4; the D gene is possibly TRBD1 (6 bases). V lost 4 bases to trimming and J lost 2 bases, with 15 bases between them. This CDR3 has 16 residues. The germline V gene encodes CDR1 SGHRS and CDR2 YFSETQ.

V usage is TRBV9 and J usage is TRBJ2-1, with 12 nucleotides matching TRBD2. V shed 4 bases and J 1 base; nucleotides not matched to a gene: 9. From germline, CDR1 is SGDLS and CDR2 YYNGEE. This CDR3 is built from 18 residues. CDR3 coding DNA: TGTGCCAGCAGCACCAGAAAGACTAGCGGGGGATCCTACAATGAGCAGTTCTTC. Protein product: CASSTRKTSGGSYNEQFF.

The chain joins TRBV4-2 to TRBJ2-3; TRBD2 is a possible D gene (7 bases). The CDR3 contains 17 residues. CDR1 and CDR2 (germline): LGHNA, YNFKEQ. The V gene lost 3 bases and the J gene lost 6 bases, with 22 bases spanning the gap. The CDR3 DNA reads as TGTGCCAGCAGCCAGGAATTGGGGGGGGGCCAGGGGGATACGCAGTATTTT. Protein product: CASSQELGGGQGDTQYF.

The chain links TRBV10-1 to TRBJ2-1, with 10 positions matching TRBD1. The V gene's germline CDR1 is WNHNN and CDR2 SYGVQD (reference sequence). Trimming cost V 4 bases and J 10 bases; bases outside gene matches: 10. The CDR3 extends over 15 amino acids. In nucleotides, the CDR3 is TGCGCCAGCAGTGGGGGGACAGGGGCGTTCGTCGAGCAGTTCTTC. It yields the protein CASSGGTGAFVEQFF.

This clone was observed a single time. The genes are TRBV10-3 and TRBJ2-7, with D perhaps matching TRBD1 (6 bases). The CDR3 runs to 13 residues. Trimming removed 5 bases at V and 3 bases at J, with 11 bases between. Germline V gene lookup returns CDR1 ENHRY and CDR2 SYGVKD. The CDR3 DNA reads TGTGCCATCAGTCATGGACAGAACTACGAGCAGTACTTC. Its protein product is CAISHGQNYEQYF.

The V call is TRBV18, the J call TRBJ2-7, with D perhaps TRBD1 (6 bases). CDR1 is KGHSH, CDR2 LQKENI, per germline. CDR3 length equals 14 residues. The V end lost 5 bases, the J end lost 6 bases, and 17 bases lay between the germline ends. The chain's CDR3 is CASSSRGQGSEQYF. CDR3 nucleotides: TGTGCCAGCTCATCCCGCGGGCAGGGGTCCGAGCAGTACTTC.

The V gene is TRBV6-6, the J gene TRBJ2-2; D might be TRBD2 (6 bases). Deletions cut 2 bases from V and 1 base from J, with 11 bases between. Germline V gene lookup returns CDR1 MNHNY and CDR2 SVGAGI (reference sequence). CDR3 length: 16 amino acids. CDR3 sequence reads: CASSYLASENTGELFF. In DNA form, the CDR3 reads TGTGCCAGCAGTTACCTGGCTAGCGAGAACACCGGGGAGCTGTTTTTT.

The J gene is TRBJ2-3, the V gene TRBV7-3; 12 bases agree with TRBD2. Per germline, CDR1 SGHTA and CDR2 FQGTGA. This CDR3 region has 16 residues. V shed 5 bases and J 2 bases; nucleotides not matched to a gene: 5. As DNA, the CDR3 is TGTGCCAGCAGCCCACTAGCGGGGGGTTCCACAGATACGCAGTATTTT. Translation gives CASSPLAGGSTDTQYF.

The chain recombines TRBV7-2 with TRBJ1-4; D unresolved. This CDR3 contains 15 residues. Germline V gene data show CDR1 as SGHTA and CDR2 as FQGNSA. V was trimmed by 0 bases and J by 5 bases, leaving 10 bases between them. The CDR3 sequence is CASSLANRVNEKLFF. Written as DNA, the CDR3 is TGTGCCAGCAGCTTAGCCAACAGAGTGAATGAAAAACTGTTTTTT.

The rearrangement uses TRBV2 and TRBJ2-7; a possible D gene is TRBD2 (6 bases). Germline CDR1 and CDR2: SNHLY and FYNNEI. This CDR3 region has 17 residues. Trimming cost V 8 bases and J 0 bases, with 23 bases left between them. The CDR3 coding sequence is TGTGCCAGCCTGGGCGGGCGGGCGGGGCCAAGCTCCTACGAGCAGTACTTC. Translated, it gives CASLGGRAGPSSYEQYF.

V and J are TRBV30 and TRBJ1-2, with D unresolved. Germline assignment: CDR1 GTSNPN and CDR2 SVGIG (reference sequence). The CDR3 is 13 amino acids. V lost 4 bases, J lost 4 bases, and 13 bases lay in between. This CDR3 is CAWNFGLAYGYTF. For the CDR3, the DNA is TGTGCCTGGAATTTCGGCCTGGCCTATGGCTACACCTTC.

This clone was seen only a few times. This sequence joins TRBV14 and TRBJ2-7; no definite D call. V was trimmed by 3 bases and J by 2 bases, leaving 5 bases between them. The CDR3 sequence is 12 residues long. Germline V CDR1 and CDR2: SGHDN, FVKESK. This CDR3 is CASSHETYEQYF. The CDR3 nucleotides are TGTGCCAGCAGCCATGAAACCTACGAGCAGTACTTC.

This chain connects TRBV5-1 to TRBJ2-7; possible D gene TRBD1, 5 bases. The CDR3 runs 14 residues. V dropped 0 bases and J dropped 4 bases, with 11 bases sitting between them. Germline CDR1 SGHRS, CDR2 YFSETQ. CDR3 loop: CASSLGQIVYEQYF. The CDR3 nucleotides read TGCGCCAGCAGCTTGGGACAGATAGTTTACGAGCAGTACTTC.

This clone was seen a few times. This sequence joins TRBV10-3 and TRBJ2-7; 9 bases match TRBD2. J gave up 7 bases and V 3 bases, and 7 bases lay outside the gene matches. Per the germline V gene, CDR1 is ENHRY and CDR2 is SYGVKD. The CDR3 loop spans 14 amino acids. The CDR3 bases are TGTGCCATCAGTGAAGGCGGGGGGGCGTGGGAGCAGTACTTC. Translation: CAISEGGGAWEQYF.

The V gene is TRBV7-2, the J gene TRBJ2-7, with D perhaps matching TRBD1 (6 bases). The CDR3 totals 13 residues. V lost 5 bases and J 3 bases, leaving 11 bases between the germline ends. From germline, CDR1 is SGHTA and CDR2 FQGNSA. The CDR3 nucleotides read TGTGCCAGCAGCCGATACAGGGACTACGAGCAGTACTTC. Residues: CASSRYRDYEQYF.